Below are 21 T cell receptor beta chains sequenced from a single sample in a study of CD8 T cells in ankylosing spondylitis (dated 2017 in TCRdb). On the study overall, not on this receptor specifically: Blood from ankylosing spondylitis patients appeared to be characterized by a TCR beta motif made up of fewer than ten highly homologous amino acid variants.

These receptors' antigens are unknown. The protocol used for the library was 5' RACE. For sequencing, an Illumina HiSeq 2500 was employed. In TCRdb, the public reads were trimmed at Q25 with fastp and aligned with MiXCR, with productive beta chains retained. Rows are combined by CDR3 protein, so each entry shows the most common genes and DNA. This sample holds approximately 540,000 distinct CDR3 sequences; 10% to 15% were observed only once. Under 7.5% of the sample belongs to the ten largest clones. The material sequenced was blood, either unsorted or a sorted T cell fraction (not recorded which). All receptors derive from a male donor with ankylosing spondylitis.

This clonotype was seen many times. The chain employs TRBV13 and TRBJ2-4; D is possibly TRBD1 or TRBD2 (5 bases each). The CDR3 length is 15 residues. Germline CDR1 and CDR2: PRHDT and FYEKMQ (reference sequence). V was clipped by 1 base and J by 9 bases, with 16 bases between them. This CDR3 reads CASSLEGTTGSIQYF. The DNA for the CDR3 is TGTGCCAGCAGCTTAGAGGGGACCACCGGTAGCATTCAGTACTTC.

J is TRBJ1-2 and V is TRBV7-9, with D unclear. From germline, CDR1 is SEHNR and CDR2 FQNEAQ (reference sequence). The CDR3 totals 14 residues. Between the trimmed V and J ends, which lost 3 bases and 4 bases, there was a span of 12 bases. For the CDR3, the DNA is TGTGCCAGCAGCTTGAGTTCAGAGACCTATGGCTACACCTTC. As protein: CASSLSSETYGYTF.

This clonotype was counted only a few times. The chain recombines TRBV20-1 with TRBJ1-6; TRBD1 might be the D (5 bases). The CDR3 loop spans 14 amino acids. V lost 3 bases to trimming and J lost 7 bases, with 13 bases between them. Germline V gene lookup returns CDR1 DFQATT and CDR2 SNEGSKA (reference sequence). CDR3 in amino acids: CSASGTEGNSPLHF. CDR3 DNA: TGCAGTGCTAGTGGGACCGAGGGGAATTCACCCCTCCACTTT.

CDR3 sequence (DNA): TGCGCCAGCAGCGCCGGGACAGAGACAGATACGCAGTATTTT. Protein: CASSAGTETDTQYF. The chain couples TRBV5-1 to TRBJ2-3, with 7 bases matching TRBD1. The CDR3 loop spans 14 amino acids. CDR1 is SGHRS, CDR2 YFSETQ, per germline. V was clipped by 4 bases and J by 3 bases; unmatched bases: 5. The full variable domain, rest sourced from reference TRBV5-1 and TRBJ2-3, is KAGVTQTPRYLIKTRGQQVTLSCSPISGHRSVSWYQQTPGQGLQFLFEYFSETQRNKGNFPGRFSGRQFSNSRSEMNVSTLELGDSALYLCASSAGTETDTQYFGPGTRLTVL.

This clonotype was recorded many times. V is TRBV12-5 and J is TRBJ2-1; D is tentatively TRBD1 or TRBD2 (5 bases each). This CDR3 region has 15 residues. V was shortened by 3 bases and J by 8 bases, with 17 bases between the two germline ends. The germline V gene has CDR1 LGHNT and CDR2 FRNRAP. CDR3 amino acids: CASGFSTWGPHEQFF. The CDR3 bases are TGTGCTAGTGGTTTCTCTACCTGGGGACCTCATGAGCAGTTCTTC.

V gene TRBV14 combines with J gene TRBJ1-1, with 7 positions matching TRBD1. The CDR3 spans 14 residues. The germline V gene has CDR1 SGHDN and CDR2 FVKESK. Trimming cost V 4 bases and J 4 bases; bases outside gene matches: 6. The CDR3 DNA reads TGTGCCAGCAGCCGTATCCAGGGGGGCACTGAAGCTTTCTTT. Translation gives CASSRIQGGTEAFF.

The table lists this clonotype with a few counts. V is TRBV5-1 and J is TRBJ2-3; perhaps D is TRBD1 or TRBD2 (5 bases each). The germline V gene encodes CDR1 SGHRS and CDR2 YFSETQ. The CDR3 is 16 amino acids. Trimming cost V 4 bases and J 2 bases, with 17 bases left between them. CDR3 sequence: CASSPGTPDTTDTQYF. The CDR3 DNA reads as TGCGCCAGCAGCCCAGGGACCCCTGACACCACAGATACGCAGTATTTT.

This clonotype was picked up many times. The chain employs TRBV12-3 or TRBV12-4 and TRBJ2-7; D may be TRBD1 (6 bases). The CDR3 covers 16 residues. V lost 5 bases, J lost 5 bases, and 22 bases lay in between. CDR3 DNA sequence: TGTGCCAGCAGTCCCATCCGGGACATAATCTCGGACGAGCAGTACTTC. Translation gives CASSPIRDIISDEQYF.

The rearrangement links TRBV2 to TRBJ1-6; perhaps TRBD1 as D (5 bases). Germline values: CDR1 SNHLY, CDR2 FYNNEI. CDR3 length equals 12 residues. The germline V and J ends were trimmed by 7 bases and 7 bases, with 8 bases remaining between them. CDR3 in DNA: TGTGCCAGCATACGGGACAATTCACCCCTCCACTTT. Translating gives CASIRDNSPLHF.

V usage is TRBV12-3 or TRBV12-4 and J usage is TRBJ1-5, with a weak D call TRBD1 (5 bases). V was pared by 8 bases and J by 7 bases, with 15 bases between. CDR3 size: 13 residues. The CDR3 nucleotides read TGTGCCAGCCGGGTGGGGGTAGGACAGCCCCAGCATTTT. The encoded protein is CASRVGVGQPQHF.

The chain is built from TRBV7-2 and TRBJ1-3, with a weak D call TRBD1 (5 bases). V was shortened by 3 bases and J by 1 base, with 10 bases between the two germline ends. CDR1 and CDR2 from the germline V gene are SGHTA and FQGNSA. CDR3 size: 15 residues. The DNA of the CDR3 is TGTGCCAGCAGCTTGTTGGGGGAGTCTGGAAACACCATATATTTT. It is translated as CASSLLGESGNTIYF.

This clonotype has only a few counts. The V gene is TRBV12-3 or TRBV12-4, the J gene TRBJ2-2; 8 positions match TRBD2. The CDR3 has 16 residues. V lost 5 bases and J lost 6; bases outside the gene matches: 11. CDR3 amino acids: CASSMIAGQGPGELFF. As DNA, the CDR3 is TGTGCCAGCAGTATGATAGCGGGGCAGGGACCCGGGGAGCTGTTTTTT.

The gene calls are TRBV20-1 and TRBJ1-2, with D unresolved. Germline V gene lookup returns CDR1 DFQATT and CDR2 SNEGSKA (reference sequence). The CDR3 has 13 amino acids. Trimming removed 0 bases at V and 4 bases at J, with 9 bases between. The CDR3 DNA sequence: TGCAGTGCTAGAGATCGAAGGAGCTATGGCTACACCTTC. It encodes CSARDRRSYGYTF.

The CDR3 DNA reads TGCGCCAGCAGCCCCTTCTTGGCGGGGGAGACCCAGTACTTC. This translates into CASSPFLAGETQYF. This chain links TRBV5-1 with TRBJ2-5; D may be TRBD2 (6 bases). The CDR3 spans 14 residues. In germline, CDR1 is SGHRS, CDR2 YFSETQ. The V end was cut by 4 bases, the J end by 5 bases, with 15 bases between.

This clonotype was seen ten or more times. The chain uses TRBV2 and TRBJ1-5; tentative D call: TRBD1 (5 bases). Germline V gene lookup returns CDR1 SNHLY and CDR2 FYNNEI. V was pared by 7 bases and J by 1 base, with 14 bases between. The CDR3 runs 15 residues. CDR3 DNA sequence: TGTGCCAGCAATGGGGGGACCCCCAGCAATCAGCCCCAGCATTTT. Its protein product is CASNGGTPSNQPQHF.

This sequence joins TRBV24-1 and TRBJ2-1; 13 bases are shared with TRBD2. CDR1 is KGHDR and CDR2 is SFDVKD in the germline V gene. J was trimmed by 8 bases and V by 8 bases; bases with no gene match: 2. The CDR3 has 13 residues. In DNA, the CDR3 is TGTGCCACCAAGGGACTAGCGGGATATGAGCAGTTCTTC. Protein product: CATKGLAGYEQFF.

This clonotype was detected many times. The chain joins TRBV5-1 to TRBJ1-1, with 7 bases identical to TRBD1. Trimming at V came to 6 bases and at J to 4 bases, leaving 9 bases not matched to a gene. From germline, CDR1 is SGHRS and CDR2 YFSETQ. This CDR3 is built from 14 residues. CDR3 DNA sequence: TGCGCCAGCACCGATAGGGGGCAAGGCACTGAAGCTTTCTTT. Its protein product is CASTDRGQGTEAFF.

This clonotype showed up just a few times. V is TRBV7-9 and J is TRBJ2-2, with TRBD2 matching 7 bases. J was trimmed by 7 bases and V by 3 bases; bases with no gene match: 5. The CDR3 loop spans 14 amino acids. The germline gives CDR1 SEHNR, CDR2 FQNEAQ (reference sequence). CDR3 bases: TGTGCCAGCAGCTTGCGGGGGAAGGACGGGGAGCTGTTTTTT. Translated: CASSLRGKDGELFF.

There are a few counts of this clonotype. CDR3 sequence reads: CASSFSLSDTQYF. The CDR3 bases are TGTGCCAGCAGTTTTTCCCTCTCCGATACGCAGTATTTT. The chain recombines TRBV6-2 or TRBV6-3 with TRBJ2-3; D not resolved. The V end lost 4 bases, the J end lost 6 bases, and 11 bases lay between the germline ends. The germline V gene has CDR1 MNHEY and CDR2 SVGEGT. CDR3 size: 13 residues.

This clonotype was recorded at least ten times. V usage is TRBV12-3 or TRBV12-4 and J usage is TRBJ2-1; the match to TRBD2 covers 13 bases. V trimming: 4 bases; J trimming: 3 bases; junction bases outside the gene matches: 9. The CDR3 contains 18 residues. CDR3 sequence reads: CASSYRTSGRRVYNEQFF. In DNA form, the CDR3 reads TGTGCCAGCAGTTATCGGACTAGCGGGAGAAGGGTCTACAATGAGCAGTTCTTC.

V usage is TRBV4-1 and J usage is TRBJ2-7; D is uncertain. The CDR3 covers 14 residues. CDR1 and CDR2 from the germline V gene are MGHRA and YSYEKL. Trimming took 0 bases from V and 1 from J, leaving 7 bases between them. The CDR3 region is CASSQEQGSYEQYV. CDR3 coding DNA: TGCGCCAGCAGCCAAGAACAAGGTTCCTACGAGCAGTACGTC.